This note documents a single T cell receptor beta chain sequence. The antigen remains unidentified. Use of 60 Vbeta and 13 Jbeta primers characterized the PCR. As processed by the authors: About 9.9 million shared chains were among approximately 80 million unique TCR beta chains counted in a later analysis. Produced via immunoSEQ multiplex PCR; TCRdb's table is partial and in-frame only. V and J calls and clone size follow that table, whereas D and trimming were derived from the DNA. The sample holds 110,000 to 150,000 clones, around 86% seen once. This sample was taken from a study of cytomegalovirus exposure and HLA in healthy donors. There are 16 residues in the CDR3. CDR1 and CDR2 (germline): SGHKS, YYEKEE (reference sequence). V lost 0 bases, J lost 0 bases, and 10 bases lay in between. Overall study results and limits: Later on, an analysis found that several of the most significant clusters appeared to be linked to common viral pathogens, which included parvovirus B19. Later work associated 17,000 or so TCR beta sequences with HLA alleles at 0.05 false discovery rate. Listed as cytomegalovirus-associated were 170 or so TCR beta chains.

The chain links TRBV5-5 to TRBJ1-5; D may be TRBD1 (5 bases). This sequence originates from a female donor in good health and CMV-seronegative. The sequenced material came from PBMCs. The CDR3 DNA sequence: TGTGCCAGCAGCTTGGAGGGGAGGTATAGCAATCAGCCCCAGCATTTT. Protein sequence: CASSLEGRYSNQPQHF.